These T cell receptor beta chains were read from a single sample in a study of T cell responses to AZD1222 COVID-19 vaccine. This table comes from immunoSEQ multiplex PCR, and its TCRdb copy is limited to in-frame clones, with some not included. The repertoire table contains 150,000 or so clones. Sequencing was carried out using peripheral blood. The source is an adult in good health. Each CDR3 is given with its conserved first and last residue. A D gene is named only where the DNA matches it firmly.

>TRBJ2-7|TRBV30|-
TGTGCCTGGAGTGTACAGGGAGGGGGCTACGAGCAGTACTTC
CAWSVQGGGYEQYF
>TRBJ1-2|TRBV28|TRBD1
TGTGCCAGCAATGACAGGGCGGCCAACTATGGCTACACCTTC
CASNDRAANYGYTF
>TRBJ2-5|TRBV12-3/TRBV12-4|-
TGTGCCAGCAGTTTAGGGGAGACCCAGTACTTC
CASSLGETQYF
>TRBJ2-2|TRBV18|-
TGTGCCAGCTCACCCGGACGGATTTCGAACACCGGGGAGCTGTTTTTT
CASSPGRISNTGELFF
>TRBJ1-1|TRBV30|-
TGTGCCGGAAAGAGCGAGAACACTGAAGCTTTCTTT
CAGKSENTEAFF
>TRBJ2-1|TRBV29-1|-
TGCAGCGTTTCAAGCAGTATCAATGAGCAGTTCTTC
CSVSSSINEQFF
>TRBJ2-5|TRBV7-2|-
TGTGCCAGCAGCTCCCGGGTCCAAGAGACCCAGTACTTC
CASSSRVQETQYF
>TRBJ1-2|TRBV7-8|-
TGTGCCAGCAGCACAGCGTACACCTACCGGGAGGCTAACTATGGCTACACCTTC
CASSTAYTYREANYGYTF
>TRBJ2-7|TRBV7-9|-
TGTGCCAGCAGCTTATTCTACGAGCAGTACTTC
CASSLFYEQYF
>TRBJ1-2|TRBV30|-
TGTGCCTGGAGTGTAGGAGAGGTCCATGGCTACACCTTC
CAWSVGEVHGYTF
>TRBJ1-2|TRBV5-6|-
TGTGCCAGCAGCCCCGACCTGGGGGGATCGGGTGGCTACACCTTC
CASSPDLGGSGGYTF
>TRBJ1-4|TRBV6-5|-
TGTGCCAGCAGTATAACAGGGACAACTAATGAAAAACTGTTTTTT
CASSITGTTNEKLFF
>TRBJ1-4|TRBV14|-
TGTGCCAGCAGCCAAGAATTAGGGGCAACTAATGAAAAACTGTTTTTT
CASSQELGATNEKLFF
>TRBJ1-6|TRBV18|-
TGTGCCAGCTCACCCGACCGGGCTAAGAATTCACCCCTCCACTTT
CASSPDRAKNSPLHF
>TRBJ2-1|TRBV6-1|-
TGTGCCAGCAGTGAAGGACAGGAGGGTTACAATGAGCAGTTCTTC
CASSEGQEGYNEQFF
>TRBJ2-7|TRBV25-1|-
TGTGCCAGCAGTGACTCCAGGGCTTTTAAAGAGCAGTACTTC
CASSDSRAFKEQYF
>TRBJ1-1|TRBV29-1|-
TGCAGCGTTGCTCCGACAGGGAACACTGAAGCTTTCTTT
CSVAPTGNTEAFF
>TRBJ1-6|TRBV5-1|-
TGCGCCAGCAGCTTGGTTGGCGGTGGAGAAGATAATTCACCCCTCCACTTT
CASSLVGGGEDNSPLHF
>TRBJ1-4|TRBV7-9|TRBD1
TGTGCCAGCAGTCCAGGGGGCCCTAATGAAAAACTGTTTTTT
CASSPGGPNEKLFF
>TRBJ2-5|TRBV25-1|-
TGTGCCAGCAGTGAGGCCAGGGTCGCGGAGACCCAGTACTTC
CASSEARVAETQYF
>TRBJ1-3|TRBV30|-
TGTGCCTGGAGGAACAGGGCTGGAAACACCATATATTTT
CAWRNRAGNTIYF
>TRBJ1-1|TRBV5-1|TRBD1
TGCGCCAGCAGCTACCAACAGGGGAGTACTGAAGCTTTCTTT
CASSYQQGSTEAFF
>TRBJ1-2|TRBV6-2/TRBV6-3|-
TGTGCCAGCAGTTACATGGGAAATGGCTACACCTTC
CASSYMGNGYTF
>TRBJ2-5|TRBV7-9|TRBD1
TGTGCCAGCACCAGGGGGGAGACCCAGTACTTC
CASTRGETQYF
>TRBJ1-2|TRBV7-8|TRBD1
TGTGCCAGCAGCTCACCCGGGGACAGCTCCTTCTATGGCTACACCTTC
CASSSPGDSSFYGYTF
>TRBJ1-5|TRBV6-5|-
TGTGCCAGCAGTTACTCGGACACCTCTTTGTCCCAGCATTTT
CASSYSDTSLSQHF
>TRBJ1-5|TRBV5-1|-
TGCGCCAGCAGCTTGGCTAGCAATCAGCCCCAGCATTTT
CASSLASNQPQHF
>TRBJ2-2|TRBV9|-
TGTGCCAGCAGCGTACTTACGAACACCGGGGAGCTGTTTTTT
CASSVLTNTGELFF
>TRBJ2-1|TRBV5-1|TRBD2
TGCGCCAGCAGCTTGTGGGGGGGAGAACGGAATGAGCAGTTCTTC
CASSLWGGERNEQFF
>TRBJ1-3|TRBV28|-
TGTGCCAGCAGTTCCCCCCCTGGAAACACCATATATTTT
CASSSPPGNTIYF
>TRBJ2-5|TRBV7-3|-
TGTGCCAGCAGCTTAAAAGGGACTGGGCTAGATGATAAAGAGACCCAGTACTTC
CASSLKGTGLDDKETQYF
>TRBJ1-1|TRBV30|-
TGTGCCTGGAGTACGACCGCGAACACTGAAGCTTTCTTT
CAWSTTANTEAFF
>TRBJ1-6|TRBV14|-
TGTGCCAGCAGCCTACAGCCGGGCCCCAATTCACCCCTCCACTTT
CASSLQPGPNSPLHF
>TRBJ2-3|TRBV7-2|TRBD1
TGTGCCAGCAGCTTAGTAGGGACAGGGCTAACAGATACGCAGTATTTT
CASSLVGTGLTDTQYF
>TRBJ2-6|TRBV7-6|TRBD2
TGTGCCAGCAGCCCGCGGGGGTCTGGGGCCAACGTCCTGACTTTC
CASSPRGSGANVLTF
>TRBJ1-2|TRBV4-1|-
TGCGCCAGCAGCCAAGAACAACACTCTAACTATGGCTACACCTTC
CASSQEQHSNYGYTF
>TRBJ1-1|TRBV5-6|TRBD1
TGTGCCAGCAGCTTGATTAGGAGGGGGCGAAATGGGAACACTGAAGCTTTCTTT
CASSLIRRGRNGNTEAFF
>TRBJ1-2|TRBV5-1|TRBD1
TGCGCCAGCAGCTTGGTTCCCGACAGGGTAAAAACTCTCTATGGCTACACCTTC
CASSLVPDRVKTLYGYTF